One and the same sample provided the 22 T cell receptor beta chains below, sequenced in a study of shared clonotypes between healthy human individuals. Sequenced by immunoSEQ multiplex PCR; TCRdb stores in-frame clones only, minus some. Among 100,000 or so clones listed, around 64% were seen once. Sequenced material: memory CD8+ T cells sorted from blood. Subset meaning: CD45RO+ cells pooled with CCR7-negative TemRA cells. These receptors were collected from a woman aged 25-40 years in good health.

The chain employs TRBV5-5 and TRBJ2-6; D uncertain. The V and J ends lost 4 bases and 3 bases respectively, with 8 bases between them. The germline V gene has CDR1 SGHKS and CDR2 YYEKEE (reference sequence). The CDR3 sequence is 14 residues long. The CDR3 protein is CASSAFDGANVLTF. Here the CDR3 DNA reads TGTGCCAGCAGCGCCTTTGATGGGGCCAACGTCCTGACTTTC.

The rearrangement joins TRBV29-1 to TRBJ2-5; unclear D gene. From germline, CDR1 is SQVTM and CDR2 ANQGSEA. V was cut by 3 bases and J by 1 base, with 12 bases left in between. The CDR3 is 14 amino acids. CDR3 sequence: CSVDFRRAQETQYF. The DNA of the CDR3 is TGCAGCGTTGACTTCCGGAGAGCCCAAGAGACCCAGTACTTC. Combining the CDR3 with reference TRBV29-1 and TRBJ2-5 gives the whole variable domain SAVISQKPSRDICQRGTSLTIQCQVDSQVTMMFWYRQQPGQSLTLIATANQGSEATYESGFVIDKFPISRPNLTFSTLTVSNMSPEDSSIYLCSVDFRRAQETQYFGPGTRLLVL.

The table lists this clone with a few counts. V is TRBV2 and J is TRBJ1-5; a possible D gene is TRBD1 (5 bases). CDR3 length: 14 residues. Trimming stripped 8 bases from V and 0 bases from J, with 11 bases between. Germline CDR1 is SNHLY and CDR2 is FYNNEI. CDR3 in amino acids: CASRGDYSNQPQHF. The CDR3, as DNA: TGTGCCAGCCGCGGGGACTATAGCAATCAGCCCCAGCATTTT.

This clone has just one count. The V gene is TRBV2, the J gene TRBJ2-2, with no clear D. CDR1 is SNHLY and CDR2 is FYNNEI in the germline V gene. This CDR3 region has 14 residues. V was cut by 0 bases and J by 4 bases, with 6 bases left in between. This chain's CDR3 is CASSEAGSTGELFF. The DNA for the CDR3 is TGTGCCAGCAGTGAAGCGGGAAGCACCGGGGAGCTGTTTTTT.

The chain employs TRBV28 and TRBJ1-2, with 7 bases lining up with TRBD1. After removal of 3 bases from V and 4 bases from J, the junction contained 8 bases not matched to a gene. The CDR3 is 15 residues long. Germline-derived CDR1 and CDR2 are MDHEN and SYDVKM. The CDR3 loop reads CASSFPEQGSYGYTF. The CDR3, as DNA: TGTGCCAGCAGTTTCCCCGAACAGGGGAGCTATGGCTACACCTTC.

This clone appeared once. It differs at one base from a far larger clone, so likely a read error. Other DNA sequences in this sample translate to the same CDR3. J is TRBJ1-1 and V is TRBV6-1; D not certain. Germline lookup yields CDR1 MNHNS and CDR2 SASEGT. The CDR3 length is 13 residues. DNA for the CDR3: TGTGCCAGCAGTGATCGGGAGAACACTGAAGCTTTTTTT. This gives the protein CASSDRENTEAFF.

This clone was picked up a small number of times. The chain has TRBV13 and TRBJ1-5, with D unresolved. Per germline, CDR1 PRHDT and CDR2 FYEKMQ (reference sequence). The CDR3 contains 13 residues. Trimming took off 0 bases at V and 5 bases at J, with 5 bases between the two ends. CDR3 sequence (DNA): TGTGCCAGCAGCTTAGGGGGCCATCAGCCCCAGCATTTT. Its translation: CASSLGGHQPQHF.

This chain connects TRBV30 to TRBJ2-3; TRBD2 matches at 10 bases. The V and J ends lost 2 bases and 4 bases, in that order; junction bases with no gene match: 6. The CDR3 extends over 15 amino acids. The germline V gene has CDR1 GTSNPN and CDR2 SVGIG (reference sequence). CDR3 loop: CAWSYLAGDADTQYF. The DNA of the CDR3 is TGTGCCTGGAGTTATCTAGCGGGAGATGCAGATACGCAGTATTTT.

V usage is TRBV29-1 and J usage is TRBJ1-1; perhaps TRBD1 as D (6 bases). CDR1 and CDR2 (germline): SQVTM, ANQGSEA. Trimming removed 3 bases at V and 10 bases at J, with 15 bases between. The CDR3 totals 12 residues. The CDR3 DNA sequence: TGCAGCGTTGATTGGGGGCCCCTGGGAGCTTTCTTT. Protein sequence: CSVDWGPLGAFF.

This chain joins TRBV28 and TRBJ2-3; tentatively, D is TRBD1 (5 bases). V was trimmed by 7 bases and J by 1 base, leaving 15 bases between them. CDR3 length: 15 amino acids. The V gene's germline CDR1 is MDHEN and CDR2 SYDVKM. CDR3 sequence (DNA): TGTGCCAGCACTATCAGGGCTTATGGCACAGATACGCAGTATTTT. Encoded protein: CASTIRAYGTDTQYF.

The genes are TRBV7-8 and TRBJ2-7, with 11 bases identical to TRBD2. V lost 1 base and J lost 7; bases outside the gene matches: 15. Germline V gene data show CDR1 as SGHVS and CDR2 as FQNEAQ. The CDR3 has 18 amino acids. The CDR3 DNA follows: TGTGCCAGCAGCTTAGTGTTCTGGGATACTAGCGGGAGTGGAGAGCAGTACTTC. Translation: CASSLVFWDTSGSGEQYF.

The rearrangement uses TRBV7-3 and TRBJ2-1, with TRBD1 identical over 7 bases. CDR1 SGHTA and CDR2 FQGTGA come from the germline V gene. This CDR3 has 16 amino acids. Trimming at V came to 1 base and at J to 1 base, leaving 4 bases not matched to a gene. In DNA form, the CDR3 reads TGTGCCAGCAGCTTAAGGGACAGAGCATCCTACAATGAGCAGTTCTTC. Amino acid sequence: CASSLRDRASYNEQFF.

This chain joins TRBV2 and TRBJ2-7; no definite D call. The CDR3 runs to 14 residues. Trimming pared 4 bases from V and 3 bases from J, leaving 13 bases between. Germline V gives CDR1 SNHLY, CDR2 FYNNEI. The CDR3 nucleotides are TGTGCCAGCAGTGTGGGGTCGAATTTCTACGAGCAGTACTTC. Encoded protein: CASSVGSNFYEQYF.

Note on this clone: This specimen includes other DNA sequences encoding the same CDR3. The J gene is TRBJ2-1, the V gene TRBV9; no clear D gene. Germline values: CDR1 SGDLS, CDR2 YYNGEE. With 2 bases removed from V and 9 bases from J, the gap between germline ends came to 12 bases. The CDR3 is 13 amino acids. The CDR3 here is CASSVSWATEQFF. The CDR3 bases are TGTGCCAGCAGCGTGAGCTGGGCGACTGAGCAGTTCTTC.

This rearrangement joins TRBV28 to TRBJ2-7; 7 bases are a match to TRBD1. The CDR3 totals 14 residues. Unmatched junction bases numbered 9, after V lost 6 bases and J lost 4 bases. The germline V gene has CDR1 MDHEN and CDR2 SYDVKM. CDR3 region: CASRAGDSNYEQYF. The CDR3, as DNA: TGTGCCAGCAGGGCCGGGGACAGTAATTACGAGCAGTACTTC.

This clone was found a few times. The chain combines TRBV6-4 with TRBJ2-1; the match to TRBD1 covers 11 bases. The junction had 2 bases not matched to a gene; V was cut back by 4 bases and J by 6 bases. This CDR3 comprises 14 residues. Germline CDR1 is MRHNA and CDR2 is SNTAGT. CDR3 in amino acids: CASSVGTGGNEQFF. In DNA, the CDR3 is TGTGCCAGCAGTGTGGGGACAGGGGGCAATGAGCAGTTCTTC.

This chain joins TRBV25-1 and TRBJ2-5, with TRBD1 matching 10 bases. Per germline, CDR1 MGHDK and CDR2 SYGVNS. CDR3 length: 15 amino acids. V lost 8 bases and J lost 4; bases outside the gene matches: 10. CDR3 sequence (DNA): TGTGCCAGCGCCATTGACAGGGGGCTTGGAGAGACCCAGTACTTC. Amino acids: CASAIDRGLGETQYF. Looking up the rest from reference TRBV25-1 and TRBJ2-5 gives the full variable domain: EADIYQTPRYLVIGTGKKITLECSQTMGHDKMYWYQQDPGMELHLIHYSYGVNSTEKGDLSSESTVSRIRTEHFPLTLESARPSHTSQYLCASAIDRGLGETQYFGPGTRLLVL.

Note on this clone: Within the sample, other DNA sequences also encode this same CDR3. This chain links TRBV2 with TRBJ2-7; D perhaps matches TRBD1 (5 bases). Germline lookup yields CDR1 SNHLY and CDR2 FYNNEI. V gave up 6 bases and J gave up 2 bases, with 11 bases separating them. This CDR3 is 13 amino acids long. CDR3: CASRTGVPYEQYF. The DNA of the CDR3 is TGTGCCAGCAGAACAGGAGTTCCCTACGAGCAGTACTTC.

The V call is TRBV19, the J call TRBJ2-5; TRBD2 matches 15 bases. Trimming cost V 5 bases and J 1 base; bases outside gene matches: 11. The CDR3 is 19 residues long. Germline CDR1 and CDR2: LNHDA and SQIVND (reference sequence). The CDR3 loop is CASSWAGLAGGAPQETQYF. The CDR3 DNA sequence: TGTGCCAGTAGTTGGGCGGGACTAGCGGGAGGCGCCCCCCAAGAGACCCAGTACTTC. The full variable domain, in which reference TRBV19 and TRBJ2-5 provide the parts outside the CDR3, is DGGITQSPKYLFRKEGQNVTLSCEQNLNHDAMYWYRQDPGQGLRLIYYSQIVNDFQKGDIAEGYSVSREKKESFPLTVTSAQKNPTAFYLCASSWAGLAGGAPQETQYFGPGTRLLVL.

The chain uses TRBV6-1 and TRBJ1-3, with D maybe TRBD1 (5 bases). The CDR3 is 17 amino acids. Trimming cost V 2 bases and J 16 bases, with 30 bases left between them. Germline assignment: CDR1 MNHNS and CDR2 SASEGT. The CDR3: CASSEWLGPGGFGREYF. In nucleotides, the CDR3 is TGTGCCAGCAGTGAATGGCTTGGTCCGGGGGGGTTCGGTAGAGAGTATTTT.

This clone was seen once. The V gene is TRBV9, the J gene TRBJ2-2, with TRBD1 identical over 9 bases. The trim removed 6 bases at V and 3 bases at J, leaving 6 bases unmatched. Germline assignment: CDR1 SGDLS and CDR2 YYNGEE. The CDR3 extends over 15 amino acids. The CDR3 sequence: CASNPRTGDTGELFF. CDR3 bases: TGTGCCAGCAACCCCCGGACAGGGGACACCGGGGAGCTGTTTTTT.

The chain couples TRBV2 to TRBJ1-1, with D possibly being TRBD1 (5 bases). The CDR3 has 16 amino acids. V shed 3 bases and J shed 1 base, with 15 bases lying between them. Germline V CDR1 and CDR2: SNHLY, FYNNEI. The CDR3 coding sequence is TGTGCCAGCAGTGATGGGCAGGGCCCTTGGAACACTGAAGCTTTCTTT. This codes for CASSDGQGPWNTEAFF.